This T cell receptor (beta chain) came from a study of cytomegalovirus exposure and HLA in healthy donors. This clone appeared a few times. Its antigen is undetermined. Primers for the PCR totalled 60 Vbeta and 13 Jbeta. Using immunoSEQ multiplex PCR, the repertoire was profiled, and TCRdb retains in-frame clones only, with some absent. The repertoire includes 130,000 or so clones, around 70% of them detected once, and approximately 7.8% sits in the top ten. V trimming: 1 base; J trimming: 3 bases; junction bases outside the gene matches: 10. CDR1 is MGHRA and CDR2 is YSYEKL in the germline V gene. This CDR3 is built from 17 residues. Study findings and constraints: Associated with cytomegalovirus, according to the listing, were around 160 TCR beta chains. The authors later found HLA-associated TCR beta chains more clonally expanded than equally common others.

Sequenced sample: PBMCs. The sequence came from a male donor in good health and CMV-seronegative. This chain joins TRBV4-1 and TRBJ2-5; 8 positions agree with TRBD2. The CDR3 reads CASSQVRGGPREETQYF. CDR3 sequence (DNA): TGCGCCAGCAGCCAAGTTCGGGGGGGCCCCAGAGAAGAGACCCAGTACTTC.